The sequence of this TCR beta chain was determined in a study of blood T cell repertoires in COVID-19. Study details: Sample material is recorded as cDNA or gDNA derived from T cells, B-cell-depleted T cells, or PBMCs.

CDR1 SGHTA and CDR2 FQGNSA come from the germline V gene. V lost 5 bases and J 11 bases, leaving 16 bases between the germline ends. This CDR3 region has 13 residues. Original analysis: Estimated nucleated cell counts came from reference gene primer amplification. Some clones are missing from TCRdb's copy, which holds only in-frame ones; the method was immunoSEQ multiplex PCR. From that table come the V and J calls and clone size; the DNA was used to work out D and trimming. The profile shows under 250,000 clones, more than 70% of them singletons. The chain employs TRBV7-2 and TRBJ1-5, with D unclear. The clonotype was recovered from a man aged 80 or over with acute or convalescent COVID-19. Sequenced material: peripheral blood. The CDR3 DNA is TGTGCCAGCAGCCCCGGGGAGGTCGTGGCCCAGCATTTT. Translated, it gives CASSPGEVVAQHF. The whole variable domain, filled in from reference TRBV7-2 and TRBJ1-5, reads GAGVSQSPSNKVTEKGKDVELRCDPISGHTALYWYRQSLGQGLEFLIYFQGNSAPDKSGLPSDRFSAERTGGSVSTLTIQRTQQEDSAVYLCASSPGEVVAQHFGDGTRLSIL.